This T cell receptor beta chain came from a study of PD-1 blockade in mismatch repair-deficient tumors. Study context: Patients had around 12 mismatch repair-deficient cancer types, all previously treated and progressing.

The CDR3 covers 15 residues. The germline CDR1 and CDR2 sequences are SGHRS and YFSETQ. Germline trimming cut 5 bases from V and 4 bases from J; bases unmatched to any gene: 4. On this clone: Its antigen is not known.

The assay was immunoSEQ multiplex PCR, and TCRdb's table has in-frame clones only and misses some. The sample consists of about 24,000 clones, 75% to 85% of them appearing once. Mismatch repair deficiency was confirmed in all patients, by PCR or immunohistochemistry. TCR sequencing covered a few patients who responded to pembrolizumab. Study-level findings and limits: After pembrolizumab, tumor-resident clones rose rapidly, then generally contracted before radiologic responses.

The source material was peripheral blood, sampled 12 weeks after starting pembrolizumab. This receptor was identified in an adult with mismatch repair-deficient cancer. This chain uses TRBV5-1 with TRBJ2-1; TRBD2 aligns across 12 bases. The CDR3 loop is CASRTSGSMYNEQFF. The CDR3 coding sequence is TGCGCCAGCAGGACTAGCGGGAGTATGTACAATGAGCAGTTCTTC.